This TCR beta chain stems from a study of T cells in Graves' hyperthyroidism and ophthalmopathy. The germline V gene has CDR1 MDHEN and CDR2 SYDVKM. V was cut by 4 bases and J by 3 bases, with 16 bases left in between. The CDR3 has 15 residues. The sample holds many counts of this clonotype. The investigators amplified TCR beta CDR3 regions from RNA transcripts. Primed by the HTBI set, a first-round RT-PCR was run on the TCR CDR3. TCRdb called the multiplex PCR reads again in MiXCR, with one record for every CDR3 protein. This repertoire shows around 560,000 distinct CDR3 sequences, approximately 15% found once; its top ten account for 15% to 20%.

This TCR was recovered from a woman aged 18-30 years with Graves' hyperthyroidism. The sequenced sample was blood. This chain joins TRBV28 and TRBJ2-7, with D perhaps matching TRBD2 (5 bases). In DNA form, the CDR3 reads TGTGCCAGCAGTTCCTCGGACTCGCCGGTCTACGAGCAGTACTTC. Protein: CASSSSDSPVYEQYF.